Sequencing of this TCR beta chain was carried out in a study of blood T cell repertoires in COVID-19. About the research overall: The study drew acute and convalescent COVID-19 samples from the United States, Italy and Spain.

Under the authors' procedure: Using reference gene primer amplification, nucleated cell counts were estimated. Method: immunoSEQ multiplex PCR; TCRdb's copy keeps in-frame clones and lacks some. V, J and clone size are those of that table, while D and trimming were read from the DNA. The data contain approximately 210,000 clones, 88% of them seen just once; the ten biggest clones take up about 4.5%. This CDR3 has 16 residues. V gave up 6 bases and J gave up 4 bases; unmatched junction bases: 13. The germline V gene encodes CDR1 SEHNR and CDR2 FQNEAQ (reference sequence). The sample comprised peripheral blood. This sequence was found in a human donor in a cohort sampled during active COVID-19. The chain carries TRBV7-9 and TRBJ2-5, with 8 bases that match TRBD1. CDR3 bases: TGTGCCAGCAGTACGAGAGAAGTCAGGGGGCGAGAGACCCAGTACTTC. Translated, it gives CASSTREVRGRETQYF.